These T cell receptor beta chains were read from a single sample in a study of cytomegalovirus exposure and HLA in healthy donors. The table came from immunoSEQ multiplex PCR; TCRdb's copy has only in-frame clones and leaves some out. The profile covers about 130,000 clones, with around 74% appearing a single time and 4.3% taken by the ten largest. Sequenced input: PBMCs. The source of these receptors is a man aged 18 to 29 in good health and CMV-seropositive. Both conserved end residues are part of each CDR3. D genes are given only for firm matches. Some rows mark clone size as missing; the rest say once, few, many or name a class of expanded clone.

d_call	v_call	j_call	clone_size	cdr3_nt	cdr3_aa
-	TRBV7-7	TRBJ2-5	-	TGTGCTAGCAGCTTTAACGCAGGGAAGGAGACCCAGTACTTC	CASSFNAGKETQYF
TRBD1	TRBV6-1	TRBJ2-7	-	TGTGCCAGCGGACAGGGGAACTACGAGCAGTACTTC	CASGQGNYEQYF
-	TRBV20-1	TRBJ2-7	once	TGCAGTGCTAGACTAGCCTCCGAGCAGTACTTC	CSARLASEQYF
TRBD1	TRBV2	TRBJ2-7	-	TGTGCCAGCAGACCGGGACAGGGACCCTACGAGCAGTACTTC	CASRPGQGPYEQYF
TRBD1	TRBV6-5	TRBJ2-5	-	TGTGCCAGCAGTCTGACAGGGGTCCAAGAGACCCAGTACTTC	CASSLTGVQETQYF
TRBD1	TRBV4-1	TRBJ1-5	few	TGCGCCAGCAGCTTTACAGGGGGTGCTCAGCCCCAGCATTTT	CASSFTGGAQPQHF
-	TRBV15	TRBJ1-5	once	TGTGCCACCAAATCGACAGGAGGTCAGCCCCAGCATTTT	CATKSTGGQPQHF
-	TRBV10-3	TRBJ1-2	-	TGTGCCATCAGTTCTCCCTCCGGGAATCATGGCTACACCTTC	CAISSPSGNHGYTF
TRBD1	TRBV6-5	TRBJ1-1	-	TGTGCCAGCAGTCGGACAGGGTACACTGAAGCTTTCTTT	CASSRTGYTEAFF
TRBD2	TRBV15	TRBJ2-7	-	TGTGCCACCAGCAGAGAGGCGGGAGTGGGAGAGCAGTACTTC	CATSREAGVGEQYF
-	TRBV27	TRBJ2-7	few	TGTGCCAGCAGTTCCCGGCAGGCCTACGAGCAGTACTTC	CASSSRQAYEQYF
TRBD1	TRBV7-2	TRBJ2-7	-	TGTGCCAGCAGCCCGACCGGGACAGGGGGAAGCAAGCAGTACTTC	CASSPTGTGGSKQYF
TRBD2	TRBV11-2	TRBJ2-2	-	TGTGCCAGCAGCTATCCGGGACTAGCGGGCGGGGAGCTGTTTTTT	CASSYPGLAGGELFF
-	TRBV5-1	TRBJ2-1	-	TGCGCCAGCAGCCTCCAAGGGGGCTCCTACAATGAGCAGTTCTTC	CASSLQGGSYNEQFF
TRBD2	TRBV7-9	TRBJ2-7	-	TGTGCCAGCAGCCCCGGGAGGGCGTACGAGCAGTACTTC	CASSPGRAYEQYF